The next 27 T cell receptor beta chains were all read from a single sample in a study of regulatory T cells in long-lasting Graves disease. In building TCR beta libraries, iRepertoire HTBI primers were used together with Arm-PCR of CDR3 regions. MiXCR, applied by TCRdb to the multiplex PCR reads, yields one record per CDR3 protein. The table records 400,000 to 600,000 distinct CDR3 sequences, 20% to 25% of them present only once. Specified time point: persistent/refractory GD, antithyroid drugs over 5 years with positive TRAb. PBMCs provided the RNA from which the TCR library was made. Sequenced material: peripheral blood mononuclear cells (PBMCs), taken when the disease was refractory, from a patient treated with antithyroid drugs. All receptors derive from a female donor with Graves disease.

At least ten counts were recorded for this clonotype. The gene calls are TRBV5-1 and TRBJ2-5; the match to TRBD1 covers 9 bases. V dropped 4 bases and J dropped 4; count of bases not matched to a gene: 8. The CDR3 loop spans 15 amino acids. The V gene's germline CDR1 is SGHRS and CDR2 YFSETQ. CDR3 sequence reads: CASSPRDRVTETQYF. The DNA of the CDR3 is TGCGCCAGCAGCCCCAGGGACAGGGTCACAGAGACCCAGTACTTC. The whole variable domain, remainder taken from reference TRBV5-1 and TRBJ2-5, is KAGVTQTPRYLIKTRGQQVTLSCSPISGHRSVSWYQQTPGQGLQFLFEYFSETQRNKGNFPGRFSGRQFSNSRSEMNVSTLELGDSALYLCASSPRDRVTETQYFGPGTRLLVL.

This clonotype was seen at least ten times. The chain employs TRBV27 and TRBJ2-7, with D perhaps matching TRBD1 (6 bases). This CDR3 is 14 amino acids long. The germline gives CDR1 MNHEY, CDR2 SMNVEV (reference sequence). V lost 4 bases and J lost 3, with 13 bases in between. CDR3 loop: CASSYATGYYEQYF. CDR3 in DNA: TGTGCCAGCAGTTACGCAACAGGGTACTACGAGCAGTACTTC.

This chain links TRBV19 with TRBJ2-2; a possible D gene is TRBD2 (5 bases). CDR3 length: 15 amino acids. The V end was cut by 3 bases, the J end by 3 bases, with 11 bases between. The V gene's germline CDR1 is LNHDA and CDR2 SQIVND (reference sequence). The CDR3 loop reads CASSMDLEDTGELFF. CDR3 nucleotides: TGTGCCAGTAGTATGGACTTGGAGGACACCGGGGAGCTGTTTTTT.

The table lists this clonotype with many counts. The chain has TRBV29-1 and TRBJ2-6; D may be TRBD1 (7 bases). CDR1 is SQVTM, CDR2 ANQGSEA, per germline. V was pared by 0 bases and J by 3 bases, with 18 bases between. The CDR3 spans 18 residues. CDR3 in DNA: TGCAGCGTTGAAGAGGGAGGTTACAGGGGATATGGGGCCAACGTCCTGACTTTC. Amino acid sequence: CSVEEGGYRGYGANVLTF.

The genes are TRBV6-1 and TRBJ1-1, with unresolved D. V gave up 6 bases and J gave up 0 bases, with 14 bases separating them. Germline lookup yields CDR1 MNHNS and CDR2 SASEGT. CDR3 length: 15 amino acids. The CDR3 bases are TGTGCCAGCAGCCCTACCGCAGCTATGAACACTGAAGCTTTCTTT. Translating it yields CASSPTAAMNTEAFF.

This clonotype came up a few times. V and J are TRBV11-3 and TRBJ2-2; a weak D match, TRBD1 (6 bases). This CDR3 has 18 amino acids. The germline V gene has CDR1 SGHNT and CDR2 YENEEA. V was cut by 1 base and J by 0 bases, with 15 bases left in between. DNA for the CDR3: TGTGCCAGCAGCTTAGGCCTGAGGTGGGACACGAACACCGGGGAGCTGTTTTTT. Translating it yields CASSLGLRWDTNTGELFF.

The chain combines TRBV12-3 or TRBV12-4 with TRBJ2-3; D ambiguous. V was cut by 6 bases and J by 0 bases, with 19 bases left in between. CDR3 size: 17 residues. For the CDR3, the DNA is TGTGCCAGCAGCCCTAATCGACTGCCAACAAGCACAGATACGCAGTATTTT. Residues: CASSPNRLPTSTDTQYF.

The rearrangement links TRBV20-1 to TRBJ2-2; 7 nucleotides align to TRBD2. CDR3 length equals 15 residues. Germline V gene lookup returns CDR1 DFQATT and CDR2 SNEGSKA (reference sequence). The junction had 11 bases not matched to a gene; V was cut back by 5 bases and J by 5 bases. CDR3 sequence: CSASPGRETTGELFF. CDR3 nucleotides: TGCAGTGCTTCCCCCGGGCGGGAGACAACCGGGGAGCTGTTTTTT.

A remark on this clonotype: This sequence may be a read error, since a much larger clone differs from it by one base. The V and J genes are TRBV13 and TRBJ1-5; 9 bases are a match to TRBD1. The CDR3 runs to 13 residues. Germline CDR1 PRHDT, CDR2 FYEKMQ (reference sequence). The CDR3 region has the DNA TGTGCCAGCAGTACAGGGGGCGTTCAGTCCCAGCATTTT. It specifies CASSTGGVQSQHF.

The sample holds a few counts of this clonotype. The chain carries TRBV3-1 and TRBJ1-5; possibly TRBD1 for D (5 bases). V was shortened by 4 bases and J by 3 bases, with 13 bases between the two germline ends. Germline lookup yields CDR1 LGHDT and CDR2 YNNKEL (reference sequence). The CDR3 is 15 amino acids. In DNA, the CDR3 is TGTGCCAGCAGCCGCACATCAGGGCCCAATCAGCCCCAGCATTTT. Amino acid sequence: CASSRTSGPNQPQHF.

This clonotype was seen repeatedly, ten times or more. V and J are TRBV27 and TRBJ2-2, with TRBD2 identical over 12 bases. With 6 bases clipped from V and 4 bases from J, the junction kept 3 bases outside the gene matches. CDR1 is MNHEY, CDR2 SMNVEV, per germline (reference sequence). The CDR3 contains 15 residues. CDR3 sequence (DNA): TGTGCCAGCAGCCTACTAGCGGGAGGCACCGGGGAGCTGTTTTTT. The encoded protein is CASSLLAGGTGELFF.

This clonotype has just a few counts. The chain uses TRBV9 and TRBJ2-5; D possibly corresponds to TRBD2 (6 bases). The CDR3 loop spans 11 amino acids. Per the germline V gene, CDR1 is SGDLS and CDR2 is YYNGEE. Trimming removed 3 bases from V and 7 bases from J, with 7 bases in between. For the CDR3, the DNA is TGTGCCAGCAGCGGAGCGGGGACCCAGTACTTC. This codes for CASSGAGTQYF.

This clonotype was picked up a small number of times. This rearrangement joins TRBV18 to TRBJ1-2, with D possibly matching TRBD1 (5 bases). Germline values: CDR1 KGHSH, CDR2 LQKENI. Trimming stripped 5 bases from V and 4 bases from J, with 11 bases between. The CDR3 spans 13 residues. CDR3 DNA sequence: TGTGCCAGCTCATGGGGACCCGGCTATGGCTACACCTTC. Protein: CASSWGPGYGYTF.

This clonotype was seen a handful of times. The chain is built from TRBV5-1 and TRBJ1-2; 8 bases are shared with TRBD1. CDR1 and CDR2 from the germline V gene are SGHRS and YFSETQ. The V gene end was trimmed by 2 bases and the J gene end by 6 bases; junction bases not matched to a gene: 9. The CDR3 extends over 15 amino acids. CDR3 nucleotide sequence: TGCGCCAGCAGCTTTTCCGGACAGGGCGTGGATGGCTACACCTTC. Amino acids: CASSFSGQGVDGYTF.

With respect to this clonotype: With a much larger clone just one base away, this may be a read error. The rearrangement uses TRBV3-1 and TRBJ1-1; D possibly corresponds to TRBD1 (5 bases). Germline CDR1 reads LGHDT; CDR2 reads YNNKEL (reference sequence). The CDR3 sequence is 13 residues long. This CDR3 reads CASSQTGTEEDFF. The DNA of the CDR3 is TGTGCCAGCAGCCAAACCGGGACGGAAGAAGATTTCTTT.

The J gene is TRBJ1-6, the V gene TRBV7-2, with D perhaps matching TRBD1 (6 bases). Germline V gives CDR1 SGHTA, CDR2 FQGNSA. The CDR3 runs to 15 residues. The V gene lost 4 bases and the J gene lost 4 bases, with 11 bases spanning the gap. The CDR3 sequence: CASSSDSGYNSPLHF. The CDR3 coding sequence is TGTGCCAGCAGCTCGGACAGTGGTTATAATTCACCCCTCCACTTT.

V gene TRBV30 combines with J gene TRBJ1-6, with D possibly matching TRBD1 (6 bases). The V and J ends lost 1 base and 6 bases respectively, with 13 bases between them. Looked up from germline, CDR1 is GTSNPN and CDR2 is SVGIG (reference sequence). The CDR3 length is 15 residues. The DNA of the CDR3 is TGTGCCTGGAGTGGCACAGGGCGGATTAATTCACCCCTCCACTTT. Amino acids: CAWSGTGRINSPLHF.

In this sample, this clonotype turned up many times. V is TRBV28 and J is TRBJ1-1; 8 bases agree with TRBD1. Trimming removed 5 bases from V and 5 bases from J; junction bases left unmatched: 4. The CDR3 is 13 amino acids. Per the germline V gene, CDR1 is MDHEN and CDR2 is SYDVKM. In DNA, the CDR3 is TGTGCCAGCAGTCTTAACAGGGGGACTGAAGCTTTCTTT. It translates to CASSLNRGTEAFF.

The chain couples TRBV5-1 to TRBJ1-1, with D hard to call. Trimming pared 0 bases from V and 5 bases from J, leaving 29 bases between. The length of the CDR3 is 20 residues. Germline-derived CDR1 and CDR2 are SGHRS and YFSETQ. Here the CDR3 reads CASSLDDPIRGVPIWTEAFF. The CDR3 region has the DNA TGCGCCAGCAGCTTGGACGATCCTATTCGGGGTGTCCCTATTTGGACTGAAGCTTTCTTT. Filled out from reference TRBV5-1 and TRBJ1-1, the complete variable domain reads KAGVTQTPRYLIKTRGQQVTLSCSPISGHRSVSWYQQTPGQGLQFLFEYFSETQRNKGNFPGRFSGRQFSNSRSEMNVSTLELGDSALYLCASSLDDPIRGVPIWTEAFFGQGTRLTVV.

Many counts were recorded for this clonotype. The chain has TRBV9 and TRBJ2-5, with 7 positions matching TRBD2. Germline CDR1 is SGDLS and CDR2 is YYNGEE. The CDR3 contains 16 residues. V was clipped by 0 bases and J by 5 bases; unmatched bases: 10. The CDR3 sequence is CASSVGASGGGETQYF. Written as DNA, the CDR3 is TGTGCCAGCAGCGTAGGGGCTAGCGGAGGCGGGGAGACCCAGTACTTC.

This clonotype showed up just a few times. The CDR3 protein is CASSQDGAIDQPQHF. CDR3 sequence (DNA): TGTGCCAGCAGCCAAGACGGGGCAATCGATCAGCCCCAGCATTTT. V gene TRBV3-1 combines with J gene TRBJ1-5; D possibly corresponds to TRBD1 (5 bases). V lost 0 bases and J lost 5, with 11 bases in between. Germline V gene sequence: CDR1 LGHDT, CDR2 YNNKEL (reference sequence). The CDR3 covers 15 residues.

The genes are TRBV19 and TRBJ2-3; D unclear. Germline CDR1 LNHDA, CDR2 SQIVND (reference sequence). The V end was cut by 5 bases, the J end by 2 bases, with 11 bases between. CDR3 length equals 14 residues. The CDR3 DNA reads TGTGCCAGTAGTCCCCTCTGGGACACAGATACGCAGTATTTT. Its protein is CASSPLWDTDTQYF. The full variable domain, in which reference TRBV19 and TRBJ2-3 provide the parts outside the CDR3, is DGGITQSPKYLFRKEGQNVTLSCEQNLNHDAMYWYRQDPGQGLRLIYYSQIVNDFQKGDIAEGYSVSREKKESFPLTVTSAQKNPTAFYLCASSPLWDTDTQYFGPGTRLTVL.

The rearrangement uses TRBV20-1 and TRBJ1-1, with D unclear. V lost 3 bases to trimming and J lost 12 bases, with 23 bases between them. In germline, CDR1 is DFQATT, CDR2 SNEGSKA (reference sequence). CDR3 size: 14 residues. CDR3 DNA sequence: TGCAGTGCTAGCGAGGGCAAGGGCCTGGGGTCGACTTTCTTT. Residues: CSASEGKGLGSTFF.

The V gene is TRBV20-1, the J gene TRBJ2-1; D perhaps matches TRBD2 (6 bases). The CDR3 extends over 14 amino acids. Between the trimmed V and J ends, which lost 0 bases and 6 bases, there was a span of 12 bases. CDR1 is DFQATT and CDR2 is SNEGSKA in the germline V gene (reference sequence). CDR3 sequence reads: CSARDLLAPNEQFF. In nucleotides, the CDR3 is TGCAGTGCTAGAGATTTACTAGCCCCCAATGAGCAGTTCTTC.

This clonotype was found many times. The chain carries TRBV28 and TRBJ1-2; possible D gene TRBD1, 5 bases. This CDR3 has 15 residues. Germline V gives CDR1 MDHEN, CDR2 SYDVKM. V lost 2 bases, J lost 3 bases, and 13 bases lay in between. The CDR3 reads CASSLEAGTYYGYTF. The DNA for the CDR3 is TGTGCCAGCAGTTTAGAGGCAGGGACTTACTATGGCTACACCTTC.

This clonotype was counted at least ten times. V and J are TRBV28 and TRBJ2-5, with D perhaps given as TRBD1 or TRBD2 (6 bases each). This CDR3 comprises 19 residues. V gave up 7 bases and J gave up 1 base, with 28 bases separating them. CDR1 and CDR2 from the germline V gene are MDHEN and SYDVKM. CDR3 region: CASTLLPWRGSRTQETQYF. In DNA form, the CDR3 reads TGTGCCAGCACCCTACTCCCTTGGAGGGGGTCAAGGACCCAAGAGACCCAGTACTTC.

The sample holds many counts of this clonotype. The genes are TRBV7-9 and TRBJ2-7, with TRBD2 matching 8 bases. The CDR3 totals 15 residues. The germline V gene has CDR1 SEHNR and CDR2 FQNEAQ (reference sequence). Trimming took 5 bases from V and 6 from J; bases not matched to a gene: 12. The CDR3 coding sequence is TGTGCCAGCAGCCCCCGAGCGGGAGACGTACCCGAGCAGTACTTC. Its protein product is CASSPRAGDVPEQYF.